This entry lists 25 T cell receptor beta chains sequenced from one sample in a study of graft-versus-host responses after intestinal transplantation (dated by TCRdb to about 2021). The library relied on the immunoSEQ multiplex PCR assay. In TCRdb, the immuneACCESS table is reduced to in-frame sequences with V and J assigned. These tables do not hold every clone; where another copy was compared, an unresolved V gene accounts for under half, and the others remain unexplained. A total of fewer than 15,000 clones appear in this sample, about 33% of them only once. Approximately 1.8% of the sample goes to the ten largest clones. What this sample's time point label stands for: cells obtained before transplantation from donor or recipient. Mixed lymphocyte reactions plated 200,000 CFSE-labeled pre-transplant responders with 200,000 irradiated violet-dye-labeled stimulators and were cultured for 6 to 7 days.

The material sequenced was alloreactive CD8+ T cells from a mixed lymphocyte reaction culture, taken before intestinal transplant. In light of the paper, this sample's cell subset or site label describes: CFSE-low proliferating T cells sorted from roughly six-day pre-transplant mixed lymphocyte reaction (GvH or HvG direction). Receptor source: a human patient who received an intestinal transplant.

This chain links TRBV27 with TRBJ2-1; TRBD1 matches 8 bases. This CDR3 comprises 17 residues. Trimming removed 3 bases from V and 4 bases from J; junction bases left unmatched: 11. Germline CDR1 is MNHEY and CDR2 is SMNVEV (reference sequence). CDR3 protein: CASSFRVAGTGYNEQFF. The CDR3 nucleotides read TGTGCCAGCAGTTTCCGCGTCGCCGGGACAGGATACAATGAGCAGTTCTTC.

The chain combines TRBV6-5 with TRBJ2-7; 12 bases agree with TRBD1. The V segment lost 6 bases and the J segment 5 bases; nucleotides outside the gene matches: 2. This CDR3 has 13 residues. The germline V gene has CDR1 MNHEY and CDR2 SVGAGI. The CDR3 nucleotides read TGTGCCAGCAGCGGGACAGGGGGCAACGAGCAGTACTTC. Translated: CASSGTGGNEQYF.

V is TRBV27 and J is TRBJ2-7; 9 nucleotides line up with TRBD1. The CDR3 is made up of 15 amino acids. Germline loops: CDR1 MNHEY, CDR2 SMNVEV (reference sequence). Trimming cost V 4 bases and J 4 bases; bases outside gene matches: 8. The DNA for the CDR3 is TGTGCCAGCAGTTCTCCAACAGGGGGCTATTACGAGCAGTACTTC. Amino acids: CASSSPTGGYYEQYF.

This clone was recorded a few times. This rearrangement joins TRBV4-3 to TRBJ2-2, with D unclear. This CDR3 has 14 amino acids. The V end was cut by 0 bases, the J end by 6 bases, with 8 bases between. From germline, CDR1 is LGHNA and CDR2 YSLEER. The CDR3 is CASSQDSGPGELFF. The CDR3, as DNA: TGCGCCAGCAGCCAAGATTCAGGTCCCGGGGAGCTGTTTTTT.

Only a few counts were recorded for this clone. The V call is TRBV4-1, the J call TRBJ1-2; D remains ambiguous. Trimming removed 0 bases at V and 5 bases at J, with 10 bases between. CDR1 and CDR2 from the germline V gene are MGHRA and YSYEKL. CDR3 size: 14 residues. The CDR3 spells CASSQEVVRYGYTF. The CDR3 nucleotides read TGCGCCAGCAGCCAAGAAGTGGTGAGGTATGGCTACACCTTC.

With respect to this clone: The junction departs from the called germline gene at one end, perhaps through a read error. The rearrangement links TRBV27 to TRBJ2-5; D remains ambiguous. The CDR3 extends over 14 amino acids. Per the germline V gene, CDR1 is MNHEY and CDR2 is SMNVEV (reference sequence). The CDR3 region has the DNA TGTACCAGCAGTTTATCGGGCTATCAAGAGACCCAGTACTTC. Protein sequence: CTSSLSGYQETQYF.

V gene TRBV27 combines with J gene TRBJ2-7; 9 bases match TRBD1. V shed 3 bases, J shed 5 bases, and the junction held 11 bases outside the gene matches. The germline V gene encodes CDR1 MNHEY and CDR2 SMNVEV (reference sequence). The CDR3 sequence is 16 residues long. The CDR3 sequence is CASSFGPGTGFHEQYF. CDR3 nucleotide sequence: TGTGCCAGCAGTTTCGGCCCCGGGACAGGGTTTCACGAGCAGTACTTC.

The rearrangement links TRBV30 to TRBJ2-1, with a weak D call TRBD2 (5 bases). This CDR3 spans 15 amino acids. Germline CDR1 is GTSNPN and CDR2 is SVGIG (reference sequence). V lost 3 bases to trimming and J lost 3 bases, with 15 bases between them. The CDR3 reads CAWSGEYDYYNEQFF. The CDR3 nucleotides are TGTGCCTGGAGCGGGGAGTATGACTACTACAATGAGCAGTTCTTC.

This clone was detected a few times. The chain has TRBV4-3 and TRBJ1-1; 9 nucleotides agree with TRBD1. The V gene end was trimmed by 0 bases and the J gene end by 4 bases; junction bases not matched to a gene: 6. The CDR3 runs 16 residues. The germline V gene encodes CDR1 LGHNA and CDR2 YSLEER. The DNA for the CDR3 is TGCGCCAGCAGCCAAGATCGTGCGACAGGGGGCACTGAAGCTTTCTTT. Its protein product is CASSQDRATGGTEAFF.

The CDR3 coding sequence is TGCAGCGGGGGACTCCTAGGGTACAATGAGCAGTTCTTC. Its protein is CSGGLLGYNEQFF. The rearrangement uses TRBV29-1 and TRBJ2-1; D possibly corresponds to TRBD2 (6 bases). The germline gives CDR1 SQVTM, CDR2 ANQGSEA. The CDR3 contains 13 residues. V was shortened by 7 bases and J by 4 bases, with 14 bases between the two germline ends.

In its sample, this clone was seen a few times. This rearrangement joins TRBV6-5 to TRBJ1-2; tentatively, D is TRBD1 (5 bases). The V and J ends lost 0 bases and 6 bases respectively, with 14 bases between them. This CDR3 is 15 amino acids long. Germline CDR1 reads MNHEY; CDR2 reads SVGAGI. The CDR3 reads CASSYSLTGWDGYTF. Here the CDR3 DNA reads TGTGCCAGCAGTTACTCCCTTACAGGTTGGGATGGCTACACCTTC.

This clone turned up a few times. The chain uses TRBV7-9 and TRBJ2-3; D call uncertain. Trimming stripped 1 base from V and 3 bases from J, with 5 bases between. The CDR3 covers 13 residues. CDR1 is SEHNR, CDR2 FQNEAQ, per germline (reference sequence). The CDR3 sequence is CASSLVRTDTQYF. The CDR3 DNA reads as TGTGCCAGCAGCTTAGTCAGGACAGATACGCAGTATTTT. Filled out from reference TRBV7-9 and TRBJ2-3, the complete variable domain reads DTGVSQNPRHKITKRGQNVTFRCDPISEHNRLYWYRQTLGQGPEFLTYFQNEAQLEKSRLLSDRFSAERPKGSFSTLEIQRTEQGDSAMYLCASSLVRTDTQYFGPGTRLTVL.

CDR3 protein: CASSYVPGQGSAGNTIYF. The CDR3 nucleotides read TGCGCCAGCAGCTATGTCCCGGGACAGGGCTCGGCTGGAAACACCATATATTTT. The chain carries TRBV4-1 and TRBJ1-3; 9 bases match TRBD1. The CDR3 is made up of 18 amino acids. Unmatched junction bases numbered 13, after V lost 5 bases and J lost 2 bases. CDR1 is MGHRA and CDR2 is YSYEKL in the germline V gene.

This chain joins TRBV7-9 and TRBJ1-2, with TRBD1 identical over 11 bases. This CDR3 has 15 amino acids. CDR1 is SEHNR and CDR2 is FQNEAQ in the germline V gene (reference sequence). J gave up 7 bases and V 4 bases, and 8 bases lay outside the gene matches. The CDR3 nucleotides read TGTGCCAGCAGCTCCAGCGGACAGGGGGCTCTTGGCTACACCTTC. Its translation: CASSSSGQGALGYTF.

A single count supports this clone. This rearrangement joins TRBV10-1 to TRBJ2-5; no definite D call. This CDR3 comprises 14 residues. V lost 3 bases, J lost 1 base, and 9 bases lay in between. CDR1 and CDR2 (germline): WNHNN, SYGVQD (reference sequence). CDR3 residues: CASSESVAQETQYF. CDR3 nucleotide sequence: TGCGCCAGCAGTGAATCAGTAGCCCAAGAGACCCAGTACTTC.

This clone was counted between two and nine times. V and J are TRBV6-5 and TRBJ1-3; 7 nucleotides agree with TRBD1. Trimming cost V 4 bases and J 7 bases; bases outside gene matches: 7. This CDR3 has 14 residues. The V gene's germline CDR1 is MNHEY and CDR2 SVGAGI. Here the CDR3 DNA reads TGTGCCAGCAGTTGGGTAACGACAGGGAACACCATATATTTT. As protein: CASSWVTTGNTIYF.

This clone has a handful of counts. The V call is TRBV7-9, the J call TRBJ2-7; 8 bases line up with TRBD1. This CDR3 is built from 14 residues. After removal of 8 bases from V and 7 bases from J, the junction contained 13 bases not matched to a gene. Germline CDR1 and CDR2: SEHNR and FQNEAQ (reference sequence). The CDR3 sequence: CASSRTGSTVEQYF. The CDR3 nucleotides read TGTGCCAGCTCCAGGACAGGGTCCACCGTAGAGCAGTACTTC. Using reference TRBV7-9 and TRBJ2-7 for the parts outside the CDR3, the full variable domain is DTGVSQNPRHKITKRGQNVTFRCDPISEHNRLYWYRQTLGQGPEFLTYFQNEAQLEKSRLLSDRFSAERPKGSFSTLEIQRTEQGDSAMYLCASSRTGSTVEQYFGPGTRLTVT.

This chain links TRBV9 with TRBJ2-7; TRBD1 agrees at 10 bases. V gave up 4 bases and J gave up 4 bases; unmatched junction bases: 5. Germline values: CDR1 SGDLS, CDR2 YYNGEE. CDR3 size: 14 residues. DNA for the CDR3: TGTGCCAGCAGCCACGGGACAGGGGTTTACGAGCAGTACTTC. It is translated as CASSHGTGVYEQYF.

Only a few counts were recorded for this clone. This chain connects TRBV2 to TRBJ2-5; 7 bases fit TRBD1. The CDR3 totals 18 residues. Germline V gene sequence: CDR1 SNHLY, CDR2 FYNNEI. V trimming: 5 bases; J trimming: 6 bases; junction bases outside the gene matches: 21. The CDR3 loop is CASSPLPADRLNKKTQYF. For the CDR3, the DNA is TGTGCCAGCAGTCCACTCCCTGCGGACAGGTTGAACAAAAAGACCCAGTACTTC.

This clone occurred a few times. The V and J genes are TRBV7-6 and TRBJ2-7; a possible D gene is TRBD2 (6 bases). From germline, CDR1 is SGHVS and CDR2 FNYEAQ. The CDR3 loop spans 16 amino acids. V was cut by 1 base and J by 2 bases, with 15 bases left in between. The CDR3 protein is CASSLVGGAATYEQYF. The DNA of the CDR3 is TGTGCCAGCAGCTTAGTAGGAGGGGCCGCCACCTACGAGCAGTACTTC. Using reference TRBV7-6 and TRBJ2-7 for the parts outside the CDR3, the full variable domain is GAGVSQSPRYKVTKRGQDVALRCDPISGHVSLYWYRQALGQGPEFLTYFNYEAQQDKSGLPNDRFSAERPEGSISTLTIQRTEQRDSAMYRCASSLVGGAATYEQYFGPGTRLTVT.

The chain recombines TRBV29-1 with TRBJ1-4; D is possibly TRBD1 (6 bases). Looked up from germline, CDR1 is SQVTM and CDR2 is ANQGSEA. Trimming left V 3 bases short and J 7 bases short, with 18 bases between. The CDR3 sequence is 15 residues long. The CDR3 region is CSVEGRSGDGEKLFF. The CDR3 DNA reads as TGCAGCGTTGAGGGAAGGTCAGGGGATGGTGAAAAACTGTTTTTT.

The chain has TRBV7-6 and TRBJ2-3, with D possibly being TRBD1 (5 bases). This CDR3 spans 14 amino acids. Germline V lookup: CDR1 SGHVS, CDR2 FNYEAQ. Trimming stripped 5 bases from V and 3 bases from J, with 12 bases between. CDR3 in amino acids: CASSAQGLTDTQYF. The CDR3 region has the DNA TGTGCCAGCAGCGCTCAGGGCCTGACAGATACGCAGTATTTT.

The chain uses TRBV29-1 and TRBJ1-1, with 8 bases that match TRBD1. The CDR3 is 14 amino acids. Trimming removed 0 bases from V and 6 bases from J; junction bases left unmatched: 6. Germline lookup yields CDR1 SQVTM and CDR2 ANQGSEA. The chain's CDR3 is CSVEDRAGGPEAFF. The CDR3 DNA is TGCAGCGTTGAAGATCGGGCAGGGGGCCCTGAAGCTTTCTTT.

This clone has a handful of counts. The CDR3 coding sequence is TGTGCCAGTATGCGGCCCCTGAACACTGAAGCTTTCTTT. Translating gives CASMRPLNTEAFF. The chain recombines TRBV19 with TRBJ1-1; D gene uncertain. The CDR3 is made up of 13 amino acids. V lost 7 bases, J lost 0 bases, and 9 bases lay in between. Per germline, CDR1 LNHDA and CDR2 SQIVND (reference sequence).

This chain joins TRBV4-2 and TRBJ2-2; D uncertain. This CDR3 contains 14 residues. V shed 2 bases and J shed 1 base, with 5 bases lying between them. From germline, CDR1 is LGHNA and CDR2 YNFKEQ. The CDR3 sequence is CASSQIVNTGELFF. The CDR3 DNA reads as TGTGCCAGCAGCCAAATCGTGAACACCGGGGAGCTGTTTTTT.